The sequence of this TCR beta chain was determined in a study of T cell responses to AZD1222 COVID-19 vaccine. This table comes from immunoSEQ multiplex PCR, and its TCRdb copy is limited to in-frame clones, with some not included. The repertoire holds roughly 140,000 clones, 85% to 95% seen once, with under 2% in the top ten. With V trimmed by 2 bases and J by 5 bases, 5 bases remained unmatched. The CDR3 contains 14 residues. CDR1 is SEHNR and CDR2 is FQNEAQ in the germline V gene (reference sequence). Specimen: peripheral blood, collected on day 0 of AZD1222 vaccination. The chain has TRBV7-9 and TRBJ1-1; 7 nucleotides match TRBD1. This TCR came from an adult in good health. CDR3 DNA: TGTGCCAGCAGCTTAAGACAGGGAAGAACTGAAGCTTTCTTT. Translation: CASSLRQGRTEAFF. The whole variable domain, filled in from reference TRBV7-9 and TRBJ1-1, reads DTGVSQNPRHKITKRGQNVTFRCDPISEHNRLYWYRQTLGQGPEFLTYFQNEAQLEKSRLLSDRFSAERPKGSFSTLEIQRTEQGDSAMYLCASSLRQGRTEAFFGQGTRLTVV.